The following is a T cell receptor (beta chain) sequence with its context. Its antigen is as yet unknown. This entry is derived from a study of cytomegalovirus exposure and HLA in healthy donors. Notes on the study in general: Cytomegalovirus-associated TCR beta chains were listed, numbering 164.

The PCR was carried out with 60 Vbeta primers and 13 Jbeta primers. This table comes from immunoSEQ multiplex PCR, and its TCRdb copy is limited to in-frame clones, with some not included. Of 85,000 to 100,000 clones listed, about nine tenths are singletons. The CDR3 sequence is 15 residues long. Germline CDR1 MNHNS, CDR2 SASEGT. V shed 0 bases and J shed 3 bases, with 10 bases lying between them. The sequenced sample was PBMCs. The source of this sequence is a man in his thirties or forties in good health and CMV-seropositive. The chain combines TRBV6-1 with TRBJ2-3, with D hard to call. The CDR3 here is CASSEANLKTDTQYF. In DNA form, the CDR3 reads TGTGCCAGCAGTGAAGCGAACCTAAAAACAGATACGCAGTATTTT.